The 2 T cell receptor beta chains presented below share a single source sample, sequenced in a study of tumor and adjacent non-tumor tissue in lung cancer. RNA was extracted from bulk tissue without any cell sorting. A modified ARM-PCR protocol with three rounds of nested PCR amplified TCRbeta. TCRdb re-called the multiplex PCR reads through MiXCR, storing one row per CDR3 protein. The table has about 79,000 distinct CDR3 sequences, roughly 72% seen once; the top ten hold approximately 10%. Input material: lung tumor tissue. Every receptor here comes from a woman aged 40 to 55 with non-small cell lung cancer.

Comments on this clonotype: A junction end diverges from the germline sequence, so it may reflect a read error. The chain joins TRBV5-5 to TRBJ2-3, with D possibly being TRBD1 or TRBD2 (5 bases each). CDR1 and CDR2 from the germline V gene are SGHKS and YYEKEE (reference sequence). The CDR3 has 17 amino acids. CDR3 coding DNA: TGTGTCAGCAGCCTGGGGAGACAGCTGACTAGCACAGATACGCAGTATTTT. This encodes CVSSLGRQLTSTDTQYF.

The V gene is TRBV6-1, the J gene TRBJ2-5; TRBD1 might be the D (5 bases). This CDR3 is built from 15 residues. From germline, CDR1 is MNHNS and CDR2 SASEGT. Trimming left V 10 bases short and J 2 bases short, with 20 bases between. The CDR3 DNA follows: TGTGCCAACAGGAGAGGACCCGAGGCACAAGAGACCCAGTACTTC. Translated: CANRRGPEAQETQYF.